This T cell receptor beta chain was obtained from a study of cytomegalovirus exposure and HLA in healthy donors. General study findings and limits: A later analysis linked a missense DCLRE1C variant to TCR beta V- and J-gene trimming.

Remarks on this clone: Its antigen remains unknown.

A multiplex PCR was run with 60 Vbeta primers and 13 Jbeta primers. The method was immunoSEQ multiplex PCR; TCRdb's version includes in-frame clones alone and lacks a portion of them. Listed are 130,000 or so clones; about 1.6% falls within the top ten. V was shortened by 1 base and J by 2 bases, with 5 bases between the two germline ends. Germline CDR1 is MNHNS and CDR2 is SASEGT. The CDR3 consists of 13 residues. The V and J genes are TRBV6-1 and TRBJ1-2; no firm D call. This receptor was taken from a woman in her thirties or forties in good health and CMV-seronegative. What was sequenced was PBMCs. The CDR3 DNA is TGTGCCAGCAGTGAAGTGGCCAACTATGGCTACACCTTC. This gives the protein CASSEVANYGYTF.